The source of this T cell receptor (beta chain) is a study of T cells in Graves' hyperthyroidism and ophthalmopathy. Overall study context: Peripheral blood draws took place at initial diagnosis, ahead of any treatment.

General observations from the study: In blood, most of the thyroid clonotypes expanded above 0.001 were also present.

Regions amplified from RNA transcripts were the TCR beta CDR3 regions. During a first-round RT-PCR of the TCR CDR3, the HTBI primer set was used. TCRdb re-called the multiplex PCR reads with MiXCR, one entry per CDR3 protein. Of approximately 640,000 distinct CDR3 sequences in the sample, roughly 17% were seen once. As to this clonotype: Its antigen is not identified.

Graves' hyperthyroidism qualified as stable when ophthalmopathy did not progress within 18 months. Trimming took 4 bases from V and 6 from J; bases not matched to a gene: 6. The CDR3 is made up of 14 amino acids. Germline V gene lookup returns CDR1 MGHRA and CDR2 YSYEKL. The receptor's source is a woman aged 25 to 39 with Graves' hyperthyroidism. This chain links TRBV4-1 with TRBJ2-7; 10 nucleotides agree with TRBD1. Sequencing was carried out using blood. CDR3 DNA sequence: TGCGCCAGCAGCCTCGGGACAGGGGTGAGCGAGCAGTACTTC. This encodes CASSLGTGVSEQYF.